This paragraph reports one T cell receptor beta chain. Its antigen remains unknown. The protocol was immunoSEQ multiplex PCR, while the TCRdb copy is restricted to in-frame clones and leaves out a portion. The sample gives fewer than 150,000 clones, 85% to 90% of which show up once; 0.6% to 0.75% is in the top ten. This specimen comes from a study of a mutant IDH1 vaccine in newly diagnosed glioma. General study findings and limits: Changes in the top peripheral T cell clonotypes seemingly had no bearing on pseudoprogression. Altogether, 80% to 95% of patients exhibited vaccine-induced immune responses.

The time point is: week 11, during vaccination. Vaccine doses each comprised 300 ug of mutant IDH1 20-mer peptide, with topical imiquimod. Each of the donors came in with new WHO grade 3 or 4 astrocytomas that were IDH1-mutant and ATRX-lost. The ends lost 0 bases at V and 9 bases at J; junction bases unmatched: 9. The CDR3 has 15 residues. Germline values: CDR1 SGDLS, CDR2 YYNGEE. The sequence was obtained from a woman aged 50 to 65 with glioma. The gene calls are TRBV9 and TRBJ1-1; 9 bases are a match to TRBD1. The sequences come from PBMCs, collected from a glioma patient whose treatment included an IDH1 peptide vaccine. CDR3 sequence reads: CASSVEGTGSIQAFF. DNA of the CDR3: TGTGCCAGCAGCGTAGAGGGGACAGGGTCAATCCAAGCTTTCTTT. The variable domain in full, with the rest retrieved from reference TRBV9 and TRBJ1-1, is DSGVTQTPKHLITATGQRVTLRCSPRSGDLSVYWYQQSLDQGLQFLIQYYNGEERAKGNILERFSAQQFPDLHSELNLSSLELGDSALYFCASSVEGTGSIQAFFGQGTRLTVV.